This TCR beta chain was recovered during a study of blood T cell repertoires in COVID-19. Overall study: Collection of acute and convalescent COVID-19 samples took place in the United States, Italy and Spain. Sources were T cells, B-cell-depleted T cells, or PBMCs; the material itself was cDNA or gDNA.

The authors' processing: Researchers report that nucleated cell counts were estimated from reference gene primer amplification. TCRdb's copy holds only in-frame clones and misses some; the assay was immunoSEQ multiplex PCR. That table supplies the V and J calls and clone size; D and trimming were determined from the DNA. Of around 60,000 clones in the sample, about 76% are singletons; the top ten hold under 35%. V was cut by 5 bases and J by 3 bases, with 7 bases left in between. CDR3 length equals 13 residues. Per the germline V gene, CDR1 is SGHTA and CDR2 is FQGTGA. This clonotype was obtained from a human donor in a cohort sampled during active COVID-19. Material for sequencing was peripheral blood. V is TRBV7-3 and J is TRBJ2-2, with no clear D. The CDR3 DNA reads as TGTGCCAGCAGCCCTTATCACACCGGGGAGCTGTTTTTT. Its protein is CASSPYHTGELFF.